A single T cell receptor beta chain is shown here with its context. This receptor's antigen is unknown. The conserved phenylalanine or tryptophan normally closing the CDR3 is absent here, so this likely arose from a read error. This entry belongs to a study of T cells in Graves' hyperthyroidism and ophthalmopathy (dated by TCRdb to about 2019). Notes on the research overall: A discovery cohort of around 98 patients, about 40 with Graves' ophthalmopathy and approximately 55 with stable Graves' hyperthyroidism, was used to find distinguishing TCR V-J signatures. Prospective prediction of ophthalmopathy was tested in an independent validation cohort of fewer than 20 hyperthyroidism patients and approximately 17 patients who later progressed to ophthalmopathy. For training and testing, the 100 or so patients in the discovery cohort were randomly divided in a 7:3 ratio. In addition, the study compared T-cell repertoires in thyroid tissue and in blood from five to seven Graves' hyperthyroidism patients. After blood sampling, hyperthyroidism patients were treated with methimazole at a starting dose of 30 mg daily, and ophthalmopathy patients were treated with high-dose intravenous methylprednisolone. According to the paper, TCR Vbeta CDR3 sequencing was carried out on some 130 peripheral blood samples, which came from more than 40 ophthalmopathy, 75 to 80 hyperthyroidism and roughly 17 progressor patients. The study at large found these results: In cross-validation, a model built on a 13 V-J signature told ophthalmopathy apart from stable hyperthyroidism with approximately 90% sensitivity and approximately 81% specificity, and in testing the same model reached 80%/75%. During validation, the model predicted progression to ophthalmopathy a median of around 6 months ahead of onset, with almost 71% sensitivity and 72.22% specificity. Sample size was not statistically predetermined, and blinding of investigators to group allocation was not performed. Most expanded thyroid clonotypes (frequency above 0.001) were also detected in blood, suggesting blood repertoires may reflect thyroid immune responses.

Reading the germline V gene gives CDR1 SGHRS and CDR2 YFSETQ. V has 4 bases trimmed and J has 5 bases trimmed; junction bases matching no gene number 9. The CDR3 extends over 15 residues, inclusive of both ends. The read is trimmed to its CDR3 DNA, 45 bases read in frame from base 1. The TCR beta CDR3 regions were amplified from the RNA transcripts. For the first round of RT-PCR on the TCR CDR3, the HTBI primer set was used together with the Qiagen OneStep RT-PCR kit. Libraries were constructed in a second round of multiplex PCR, after which size selection and purification were performed. Libraries were sequenced paired-end with 100 bp reads on an Illumina HiSeq2000. In the authors' own workflow: SOAPnuke was used to process the raw data, with reads discarded if the reads contained adapters or uncalled bases, had a mean Phred below 15, or lacked an exact constant-primer or identifier match. COPE v1.2.5 was used to merge the high-quality paired reads, and each unique nucleotide sequence was defined as a clonotype. MiTCR v1.1 was used to align the clonotypes against IMGT TRBV, TRBD and TRBJ reference segments. The analysis included only V-J combinations with a frequency above 0.0001, which together covered 99% to 99.2% of the repertoires. A TCS score was defined as the ratio between F50 (clonal expansion) and ExV (chaos), using BLOSUM62-based TCRdist between CDR3 peptides within each V-J. Welch's t-statistics and random forest reduced 450 to 600 V-J features to roughly 13, which were used in a naive Bayes classifier (R e1071). Thyroid-blood repertoire similarity was quantified with the Morisita-Horn index. The public reads were run again by TCRdb, first through fastp at Q25 and then through MiXCR, and only productive beta chains were kept. For every CDR3 protein sequence, its rows merge into one entry that carries the most common genes and DNA. These V and J calls derive from TCRdb rather than the authors' analysis. In this sample the table shows roughly 93,000 distinct CDR3 sequences, roughly 40% of which occur a single time. Roughly a tenth of the sample goes to the ten largest clones.

Stable Graves' hyperthyroidism was defined as no progression to ophthalmopathy during 18 months of follow-up. Hyperthyroidism patients were aged 18 to 65 years and newly diagnosed, with disease duration of less than 2 months. Any patient with an uncontrolled infection, another autoimmune disease, pregnancy or lactation was excluded. Diagnoses relied on clinical symptoms, serum thyroxine and TRAb, thyroid ultrasound and orbital computed tomography. Total RNA was extracted with Trizol reagent, and quality was checked on an Agilent 2100 Bioanalyzer. The rearrangement combines TRBV5-1 with TRBJ2-5; a stretch of 9 junction bases matches TRBD1. The sequenced material came from peripheral blood or thyroid tissue (not recorded which). The clonotype comes from a woman in her 30s with Graves' hyperthyroidism. CDR3 reads: CASSLWTGEGETQYL. The base sequence is TGCGCCAGCAGCCTTTGGACAGGGGAGGGGGAGACCCAGTACCTC.